The T cell receptor beta chain under discussion was sequenced for a study of T cells in Graves' hyperthyroidism and ophthalmopathy. This clonotype has more than one count but fewer than ten. Aged 18 to 65, the patients had hyperthyroidism that was newly diagnosed and had lasted under 2 months. Uncontrolled infection, other autoimmune disease, pregnancy or lactation led to exclusion. PBMCs came from about 10 ml fresh peripheral blood. The TCR beta CDR3 regions underwent amplification using RNA transcripts as the source. HTBI primers were the set used in a first-round RT-PCR of the TCR CDR3. Via MiXCR, TCRdb re-called the multiplex PCR reads, giving one row per CDR3 protein. The sample has 700,000 or so distinct CDR3 sequences, roughly 15% seen once. This CDR3 has 15 amino acids. Looked up from germline, CDR1 is SQVTM and CDR2 is ANQGSEA. Trimming took off 7 bases at V and 8 bases at J, with 26 bases between the two ends.

Material: blood. V and J are TRBV29-1 and TRBJ1-2, with D hard to call. The clonotype comes from a man aged 18 to 29 with Graves' hyperthyroidism. The CDR3 sequence is CSDLRPAPVGRGYTF. CDR3 in DNA: TGCAGCGACTTACGACCTGCTCCGGTTGGGAGGGGCTACACCTTC. Full variable domain (missing parts from reference TRBV29-1 and TRBJ1-2): SAVISQKPSRDICQRGTSLTIQCQVDSQVTMMFWYRQQPGQSLTLIATANQGSEATYESGFVIDKFPISRPNLTFSTLTVSNMSPEDSSIYLCSDLRPAPVGRGYTFGSGTRLTVV.